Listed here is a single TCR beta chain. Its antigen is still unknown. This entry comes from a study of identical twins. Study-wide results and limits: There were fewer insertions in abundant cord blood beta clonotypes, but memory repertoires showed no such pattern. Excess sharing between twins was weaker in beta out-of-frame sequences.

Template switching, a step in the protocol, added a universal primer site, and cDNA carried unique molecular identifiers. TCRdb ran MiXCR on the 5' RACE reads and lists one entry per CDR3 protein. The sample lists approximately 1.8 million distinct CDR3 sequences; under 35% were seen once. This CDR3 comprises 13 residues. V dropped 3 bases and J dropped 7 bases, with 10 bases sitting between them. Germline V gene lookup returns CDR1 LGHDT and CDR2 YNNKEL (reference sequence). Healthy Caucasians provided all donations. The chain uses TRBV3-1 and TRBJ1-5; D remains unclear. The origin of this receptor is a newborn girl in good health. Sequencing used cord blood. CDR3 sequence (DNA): TGTGCCAGCAGCCAGGGGAGAATCCAGCCCCAGCATTTT. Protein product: CASSQGRIQPQHF.